The clone carrying this T cell receptor (beta chain) was recorded a few times. The sample belongs to a study of T cells after yellow fever vaccination. Each CDR3 protein is one row after TCRdb ran MiXCR on the 5' RACE reads. The data contain around 400,000 distinct CDR3 sequences, approximately 10% of them singletons. Germline V lookup: CDR1 SGHNT, CDR2 YYREEE (reference sequence). This CDR3 comprises 17 residues. The ends lost 4 bases at V and 6 bases at J; junction bases unmatched: 14. The material was PBMCs, obtained on the day of the first yellow fever vaccination. This sequence originates from a man aged 18 to 30 who received the YFV17D yellow fever vaccine. The rearrangement links TRBV5-4 to TRBJ2-2; TRBD2 matches 8 bases. In DNA, the CDR3 is TGTGCCAGCAGCCCCACCTCAGGCGGGGGGCCGCCCGGGGAGCTGTTTTTT. Translated: CASSPTSGGGPPGELFF.